This T cell receptor beta chain was captured by sequencing in a study of cytomegalovirus exposure and HLA in healthy donors. A word on this clone: Its specificity is not known.

Assay: immunoSEQ multiplex PCR; the TCRdb copy retains only in-frame clones and omits some. The sample carries tens of thousands of clones, approximately 84% recorded once. General study findings and limits: Through in vitro validation, three CMV-associated chains were shown to be specific for CMV antigens.

V lost 1 base and J lost 1, with 11 bases in between. In germline, CDR1 is MGHRA, CDR2 YSYEKL. This CDR3 contains 15 residues. The origin of this receptor is a woman younger than 35 in good health and CMV-seropositive. The chain employs TRBV4-1 and TRBJ2-7; D ambiguous. The sequencing sample was made of PBMCs. The DNA for the CDR3 is TGCGCCAGCAGCCAAGGCCCCTGGCAATCCTACGAGCAGTACTTC. The encoded protein is CASSQGPWQSYEQYF.